The 23 T cell receptor beta chains below come from one sample, sequenced in a study of blood T cell repertoires in COVID-19. Sequencing was performed with immunoSEQ multiplex PCR; in TCRdb, only in-frame clones are kept and a portion is missing. The sample has 200,000 to 250,000 clones, nearly 90% seen once. Material for sequencing was peripheral blood. These receptors were obtained from a man aged 45-65 years with COVID-19, enrolled during active disease.

The chain is built from TRBV27 and TRBJ2-5, with TRBD2 matching 10 bases. CDR3 length: 18 residues. The junction had 16 bases not matched to a gene; V was cut back by 2 bases and J by 7 bases. Germline V CDR1 and CDR2: MNHEY, SMNVEV (reference sequence). This CDR3 is CASSLRASGSTSGGTQYF. The CDR3 nucleotides are TGTGCCAGCAGTTTAAGGGCTAGCGGGAGCACCTCCGGTGGGACCCAGTACTTC.

This rearrangement joins TRBV7-9 to TRBJ1-1; D might be TRBD1 (6 bases). CDR1 and CDR2 (germline): SEHNR, FQNEAQ (reference sequence). The V gene lost 4 bases and the J gene lost 0 bases, with 9 bases spanning the gap. The CDR3 length is 14 residues. The DNA of the CDR3 is TGTGCCAGCAGCTCCGGGACACTGAACACTGAAGCTTTCTTT. Protein sequence: CASSSGTLNTEAFF.

Only a few counts were recorded for this clone. A read error may produce the germline difference seen at one junction end. The V gene is TRBV29-1, the J gene TRBJ2-3; 7 bases match TRBD1. This CDR3 spans 14 amino acids. CDR1 and CDR2 (germline): SQVTM, ANQGSEA. The CDR3 DNA is TGCAGCGCAAACAGGGGAAGTGGCACAAATACGCAGTATTTT. It is translated as CSANRGSGTNTQYF.

V gene TRBV10-3 combines with J gene TRBJ1-2; D uncertain. Trimming pared 2 bases from V and 5 bases from J, leaving 15 bases between. Germline loops: CDR1 ENHRY, CDR2 SYGVKD. The CDR3 sequence is 15 residues long. The CDR3 here is CAISEVTSTRYGYTF. The CDR3, as DNA: TGTGCCATCAGTGAGGTTACTTCGACACGATATGGCTACACCTTC.

In this sample, this clone turned up once. This sequence joins TRBV12-3 or TRBV12-4 and TRBJ1-2; D is ambiguous. The CDR3 covers 12 residues. V lost 3 bases, J lost 7 bases, and 9 bases lay in between. CDR3 DNA sequence: TGTGCCAGCAGTTTCGTACTGAGTGGCTACACCTTC. This encodes CASSFVLSGYTF.

This chain links TRBV11-2 with TRBJ2-7, with 9 nucleotides matching TRBD1. The V segment lost 5 bases and the J segment 5 bases; nucleotides outside the gene matches: 13. This CDR3 spans 16 amino acids. Germline V gives CDR1 SGHAT, CDR2 FQNNGV. The CDR3 region has the DNA TGTGCCAGCAGCCTCCCTTCCGGGACAGGGCTCAACGAGCAGTACTTC. This codes for CASSLPSGTGLNEQYF.

The chain employs TRBV6-5 and TRBJ2-1; 13 nucleotides align to TRBD2. CDR3 length: 15 amino acids. V dropped 6 bases and J dropped 10; count of bases not matched to a gene: 9. Germline V gene sequence: CDR1 MNHEY, CDR2 SVGAGI. CDR3 in amino acids: CASSKSGGLAGEQFF. The CDR3 nucleotides read TGTGCCAGCAGCAAATCAGGGGGACTAGCGGGAGAGCAGTTCTTC.

This chain joins TRBV5-6 and TRBJ1-2; no clear D gene. The germline V and J ends were trimmed by 4 bases and 4 bases, with 14 bases remaining between them. The CDR3 covers 14 residues. Per germline, CDR1 SGHDT and CDR2 YYEEEE. The CDR3 loop reads CASSPPVSGYGYTF. In nucleotides, the CDR3 is TGTGCCAGCAGCCCCCCAGTATCAGGCTATGGCTACACCTTC.

V is TRBV7-8 and J is TRBJ2-1, with D unresolved. This CDR3 contains 18 residues. Trimming shortened V by 0 bases and J by 0 bases, and 15 bases separated the two germline ends. CDR1 and CDR2 (germline): SGHVS, FQNEAQ. CDR3 protein: CASSLAGQLHSSYNEQFF. The CDR3 coding sequence is TGTGCCAGCAGCTTAGCGGGCCAGCTCCATAGCTCCTACAATGAGCAGTTCTTC.

The V gene is TRBV5-1, the J gene TRBJ2-3; 11 bases map to TRBD1. J lost 3 bases, V lost 0 bases, and 12 bases had no gene match. The CDR3 contains 19 residues. From germline, CDR1 is SGHRS and CDR2 YFSETQ. The CDR3 sequence: CASSLGLEGQGARTDTQYF. The CDR3 DNA follows: TGCGCCAGCAGCTTGGGACTTGAAGGACAGGGGGCGAGGACAGATACGCAGTATTTT.

This chain uses TRBV2 with TRBJ1-2, with a possible D match to TRBD1 (6 bases). This CDR3 has 14 residues. The germline gives CDR1 SNHLY, CDR2 FYNNEI. V lost 3 bases and J 5 bases, leaving 13 bases between the germline ends. Here the CDR3 reads CASSEGDRRYGYTF. As DNA, the CDR3 is TGTGCCAGCAGTGAGGGCGACAGGAGATATGGCTACACCTTC. Filled out from reference TRBV2 and TRBJ1-2, the complete variable domain reads EPEVTQTPSHQVTQMGQEVILRCVPISNHLYFYWYRQILGQKVEFLVSFYNNEISEKSEIFDDQFSVERPDGSNFTLKIRSTKLEDSAMYFCASSEGDRRYGYTFGSGTRLTVV.

This chain uses TRBV7-8 with TRBJ1-5; TRBD1 is a possible D gene (5 bases). This CDR3 is built from 20 residues. Germline assignment: CDR1 SGHVS and CDR2 FQNEAQ. Trimming removed 1 base from V and 2 bases from J, with 24 bases in between. CDR3 protein: CASSLELWQGGIFGNQPQHF. In DNA form, the CDR3 reads TGTGCCAGCAGCTTAGAGTTATGGCAGGGTGGGATTTTTGGCAATCAGCCCCAGCATTTT.

The rearrangement links TRBV7-3 to TRBJ2-1; perhaps TRBD2 as D (5 bases). The V end lost 5 bases, the J end lost 12 bases, and 17 bases lay between the germline ends. The CDR3 sequence is 13 residues long. From germline, CDR1 is SGHTA and CDR2 FQGTGA. CDR3 amino acids: CASSPFAGDGQFF. CDR3 DNA: TGTGCCAGCAGCCCTTTCGCGGGTGACGGGCAGTTCTTC.

The chain has TRBV5-1 and TRBJ1-2, with TRBD1 matching 9 bases. The CDR3 has 15 amino acids. Trimming cost V 0 bases and J 7 bases; bases outside gene matches: 7. Germline V lookup: CDR1 SGHRS, CDR2 YFSETQ. This chain's CDR3 is CASSLVGQGFSGYTF. The CDR3 DNA reads TGCGCCAGCAGCTTGGTTGGACAGGGGTTCAGTGGCTACACCTTC.

The rearrangement links TRBV28 to TRBJ1-1; weak D call: TRBD1 (5 bases). The CDR3 extends over 13 amino acids. Germline values: CDR1 MDHEN, CDR2 SYDVKM. V lost 5 bases and J 3 bases, leaving 10 bases between the germline ends. CDR3 DNA: TGTGCCAGCAGTGGCGGGGGGTACACTGAAGCTTTCTTT. Protein product: CASSGGGYTEAFF.

The chain uses TRBV7-3 and TRBJ2-5; D gene uncertain. Germline values: CDR1 SGHTA, CDR2 FQGTGA. This CDR3 has 14 amino acids. Between the trimmed V and J ends, which lost 5 bases and 1 base, there was a span of 11 bases. CDR3 sequence: CASSPSPGQETQYF. In DNA form, the CDR3 reads TGTGCCAGCAGCCCCTCTCCAGGCCAAGAGACCCAGTACTTC.

V usage is TRBV7-9 and J usage is TRBJ2-5; TRBD1 agrees at 8 bases. The V gene's germline CDR1 is SEHNR and CDR2 FQNEAQ (reference sequence). The CDR3 contains 13 residues. Here the CDR3 reads CASVGRGRETQYF. CDR3 bases: TGTGCGTCGGTGGGCAGGGGGCGAGAGACCCAGTACTTC.

V usage is TRBV29-1 and J usage is TRBJ2-2; the D is unclear. The V end lost 4 bases, the J end lost 3 bases, and 9 bases lay between the germline ends. This CDR3 spans 13 amino acids. Per the germline V gene, CDR1 is SQVTM and CDR2 is ANQGSEA. The CDR3 is CSVGRPDTGELFF. The CDR3, as DNA: TGCAGCGTTGGCAGGCCCGACACCGGGGAGCTGTTTTTT.

This clone was found once. V and J are TRBV7-8 and TRBJ1-1; 7 bases are a match to TRBD1. The CDR3 runs 16 residues. With V trimmed by 4 bases and J by 4 bases, 12 bases remained unmatched. Germline V CDR1 and CDR2: SGHVS, FQNEAQ. In DNA, the CDR3 is TGTGCCAGCAGCTGGAGACCGGGACAGAAGACCACTGAAGCTTTCTTT. Translating it yields CASSWRPGQKTTEAFF.

The chain links TRBV7-8 to TRBJ1-1; possibly TRBD1 for D (5 bases). The CDR3 length is 17 residues. CDR1 is SGHVS, CDR2 FQNEAQ, per germline. V was cut by 3 bases and J by 2 bases, with 19 bases left in between. CDR3 in DNA: TGTGCCAGCAGCTTGAACCTAGGACAAATTTCCAACACTGAAGCTTTCTTT. This sequence encodes CASSLNLGQISNTEAFF.

The gene calls are TRBV4-2 and TRBJ2-1, with 8 bases aligning to TRBD2. This CDR3 region has 15 residues. Germline-derived CDR1 and CDR2 are LGHNA and YNFKEQ. After removal of 4 bases from V and 10 bases from J, the junction contained 12 bases not matched to a gene. CDR3 sequence reads: CASSPGGVLVGEQFF. The CDR3 nucleotides read TGTGCCAGCAGCCCCGGGGGGGTCTTGGTTGGCGAGCAGTTCTTC.

The V and J genes are TRBV4-2 and TRBJ2-2; 11 positions match TRBD2. Germline CDR1 and CDR2: LGHNA and YNFKEQ. The CDR3 length is 18 residues. V gave up 0 bases and J gave up 2 bases; unmatched junction bases: 5. The CDR3 sequence is CASSQDFSGGANTGELFF. CDR3 nucleotides: TGTGCCAGCAGCCAAGATTTTAGCGGGGGGGCCAACACCGGGGAGCTGTTTTTT.

The chain has TRBV15 and TRBJ1-5, with 8 bases lining up with TRBD1. Losses at the gene ends were 4 bases for V and 7 bases for J; bases not matched to a gene: 6. Germline V gene sequence: CDR1 LNHNV, CDR2 YYDKDF (reference sequence). This CDR3 region has 14 residues. For the CDR3, the DNA is TGTGCCACCAGCAACAGGGGGGGATGGCAGCCCCAGCATTTT. Its protein product is CATSNRGGWQPQHF.